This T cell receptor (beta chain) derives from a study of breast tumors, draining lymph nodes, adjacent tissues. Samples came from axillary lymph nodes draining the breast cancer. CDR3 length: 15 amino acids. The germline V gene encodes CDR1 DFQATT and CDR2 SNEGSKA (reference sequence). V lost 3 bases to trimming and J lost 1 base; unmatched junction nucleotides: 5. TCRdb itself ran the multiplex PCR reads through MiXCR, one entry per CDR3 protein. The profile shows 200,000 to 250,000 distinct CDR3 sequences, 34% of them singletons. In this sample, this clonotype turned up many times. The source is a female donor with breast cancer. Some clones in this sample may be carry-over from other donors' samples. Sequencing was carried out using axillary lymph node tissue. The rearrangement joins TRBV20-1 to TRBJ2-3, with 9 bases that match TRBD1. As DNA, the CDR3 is TGCAGTGCTAGTCGCCGGGACAGGGGCACAGATACGCAGTATTTT. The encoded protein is CSASRRDRGTDTQYF.